Below, 18 T cell receptor beta chains from the same sample are listed, as sequenced in a study of metastatic and nonmetastatic thyroid tumors. All patients were untreated before thyroid surgery. TCRdb re-called the PCR reads with MiXCR. Among 50,000 to 60,000 clones listed, 17% were seen once. The sequenced material came from blood. These receptors all stem from a female donor with papillary thyroid cancer or a benign thyroid nodule (not recorded which). Some clones in this sample may be carry-over from other donors' samples.

A note on this clone: It may be a read error: a sequence one base away is much more abundant. The chain has TRBV5-1 and TRBJ2-7; 7 nucleotides match TRBD2. Germline CDR1 and CDR2: SGHRS and YFSETQ. This CDR3 spans 14 amino acids. CDR3 sequence: CVSGARDVSYEQYF. The CDR3 DNA sequence: TGCGTCAGCGGGGCCCGGGATGTGTCCTACGAGCAGTACTTC.

In this sample, this clone turned up many times. The genes are TRBV28 and TRBJ1-5, with 8 bases fitting TRBD1. The V segment lost 5 bases and the J segment 4 bases; nucleotides outside the gene matches: 10. In germline, CDR1 is MDHEN, CDR2 SYDVKM. The length of the CDR3 is 16 residues. CDR3 DNA: TGTGCCAGCAGTCCCCCCCGGACAGGGAGGAATCAGCCCCAGCATTTT. Amino acid sequence: CASSPPRTGRNQPQHF.

Regarding this clone: A much more abundant neighbour one base away suggests this may be a read error. Other DNA variants within this sample encode the same CDR3. The V call is TRBV10-2, the J call TRBJ2-1, with D unresolved. This CDR3 contains 14 residues. The germline V and J ends were trimmed by 0 bases and 8 bases, with 11 bases remaining between them. CDR1 WSHSY and CDR2 SAAADI come from the germline V gene. The CDR3 here is CASSESTRSDEQFF. The CDR3, as DNA: TGCGCCAGCAGTGAGTCGACGAGGAGCGATGAGCAGTTCTTC.

This clone was counted between two and nine times. V is TRBV6-2 or TRBV6-3 and J is TRBJ2-7, with 10 bases matching TRBD2. Germline-derived CDR1 and CDR2 are MNHEY and SVGEGT. The junction had 10 bases not matched to a gene; V was cut back by 6 bases and J by 5 bases. This CDR3 spans 15 amino acids. The CDR3 DNA reads as TGTGCCAGCAGACTCCTAGGACTAGCGGTCCACGAGCAGTACTTC. Translation: CASRLLGLAVHEQYF.

Comment on this clone: The same CDR3 also results from other DNA sequences found in this sample. The V gene is TRBV27, the J gene TRBJ2-1; D might be TRBD1 (5 bases). Trimming shortened V by 4 bases and J by 4 bases, and 20 bases separated the two germline ends. This CDR3 contains 17 residues. Germline V gives CDR1 MNHEY, CDR2 SMNVEV (reference sequence). CDR3 sequence: CASSSMGLGTGYNEQFF. CDR3 nucleotide sequence: TGTGCCAGCAGTTCCATGGGGCTTGGTACCGGGTACAATGAGCAGTTCTTC.

This clone was seen only a few times. The chain combines TRBV6-1 with TRBJ2-1; tentatively, D is TRBD2 (6 bases). There are 15 residues in the CDR3. Germline CDR1 and CDR2: MNHNS and SASEGT. Trimming removed 6 bases from V and 0 bases from J, with 12 bases in between. The CDR3 region has the DNA TGTGCCAGCAGGGGGGGAGGCCCCTCCTACAATGAGCAGTTCTTC. Encoded protein: CASRGGGPSYNEQFF.

Worth noting for this clone: With a much larger clone just one base away, this may be a read error. This chain uses TRBV20-1 with TRBJ2-1; TRBD2 matches 15 bases. The CDR3 extends over 20 amino acids. V was clipped by 0 bases and J by 6 bases; unmatched bases: 15. Germline V CDR1 and CDR2: DFQATT, SNEGSKA (reference sequence). The CDR3 DNA sequence: TGCAGTGCTAGAGAACGCGGGGGGGGACTAGCGGGAGGTCGTTTCAATGAGCAGTTCTTC. It encodes CSARERGGGLAGGRFNEQFF.

This clone was counted at least ten times. V and J are TRBV2 and TRBJ1-1, with TRBD1 matching 7 bases. Germline V lookup: CDR1 SNHLY, CDR2 FYNNEI. The CDR3 consists of 15 residues. V lost 0 bases and J lost 4; bases outside the gene matches: 5. The CDR3 DNA sequence: TGTGCCAGCAGTGAAGCTTCGACAGGGAGCACTGAAGCTTTCTTT. Translated: CASSEASTGSTEAFF.

This clone was counted many times. This chain connects TRBV12-3 or TRBV12-4 to TRBJ2-5; 8 bases fit TRBD1. V was clipped by 3 bases and J by 4 bases; unmatched bases: 7. The CDR3 loop spans 15 amino acids. In DNA, the CDR3 is TGTGCCAGCAGTTTGGGGCAGGGGGCTCGAGAGACCCAGTACTTC. It specifies CASSLGQGARETQYF.

This clone showed up many times. The gene calls are TRBV20-1 and TRBJ1-1; D call uncertain. The V end was cut by 0 bases, the J end by 0 bases, with 17 bases between. Germline CDR1 DFQATT, CDR2 SNEGSKA (reference sequence). This CDR3 comprises 17 residues. The CDR3 coding sequence is TGCAGTGCTAGAGATAGAGGCTCTGGGCTGATGAACACTGAAGCTTTCTTT. It encodes CSARDRGSGLMNTEAFF.

A remark on this clone: This clone may be a read error of a much larger clone one base away. This chain connects TRBV7-9 to TRBJ1-1, with D hard to call. The CDR3 sequence is 14 residues long. Between the trimmed V and J ends, which lost 4 bases and 2 bases, there was a span of 11 bases. Germline CDR1 is SEHNR and CDR2 is FQNEAQ (reference sequence). CDR3 amino acids: CASSSPAYNTEAFF. Here the CDR3 DNA reads TGTGCCAGCAGCTCCCCAGCGTATAACACTGAAGCTTTCTTT. Using reference TRBV7-9 and TRBJ1-1 for the parts outside the CDR3, the full variable domain is DTGVSQNPRHKITKRGQNVTFRCDPISEHNRLYWYRQTLGQGPEFLTYFQNEAQLEKSRLLSDRFSAERPKGSFSTLEIQRTEQGDSAMYLCASSSPAYNTEAFFGQGTRLTVV.

The sample holds many counts of this clone. A much larger clone sits a single nucleotide away, making a read error possible. This rearrangement joins TRBV2 to TRBJ2-7; D could derive from TRBD1 or TRBD2 (5 bases each). This CDR3 is built from 11 residues. CDR1 and CDR2 (germline): SNHLY, FYNNEI. Trimming removed 11 bases at V and 2 bases at J, with 10 bases between. Here the CDR3 reads CAGQGPYEQYF. CDR3 DNA: TGTGCCGGCCAGGGACCCTACGAGCAGTACTTC.

The chain recombines TRBV7-2 with TRBJ1-5; D is perhaps TRBD1 (6 bases). The CDR3 extends over 13 amino acids. Germline loops: CDR1 SGHTA, CDR2 FQGNSA. V lost 5 bases and J lost 3, with 8 bases in between. The CDR3 loop reads CASSRDNNQPQHF. CDR3 sequence (DNA): TGTGCCAGCAGCCGGGACAACAATCAGCCCCAGCATTTT.

This clone was counted many times. The chain couples TRBV2 to TRBJ2-5; 8 nucleotides align to TRBD1. CDR3 length equals 15 residues. V lost 1 base to trimming and J lost 5 bases; unmatched junction nucleotides: 6. The germline V gene has CDR1 SNHLY and CDR2 FYNNEI. In nucleotides, the CDR3 is TGTGCCAGCAGTGAAGGGCAGGGGGCGGGGGAGACCCAGTACTTC. Amino acid sequence: CASSEGQGAGETQYF.

The gene calls are TRBV6-2 or TRBV6-3 and TRBJ2-6, with D possibly TRBD1 on 5 matching bases. Germline CDR1 reads MNHEY; CDR2 reads SVGEGT. The V gene lost 6 bases and the J gene lost 4 bases, with 10 bases spanning the gap. The CDR3 sequence is 14 residues long. The CDR3 sequence: CASSTGSGANVLTF. The CDR3 DNA is TGTGCCAGCAGCACAGGTTCCGGGGCCAACGTCCTGACTTTC.

This clone has a count of ten or more. The chain joins TRBV11-2 to TRBJ1-2; D uncertain. The CDR3 covers 14 residues. Germline V gives CDR1 SGHAT, CDR2 FQNNGV. V gave up 0 bases and J gave up 8 bases, with 13 bases separating them. The CDR3 loop reads CASSLDSQALGYTF. CDR3 DNA: TGTGCCAGCAGCTTAGATAGTCAGGCCCTGGGCTACACCTTC.

The sample holds many counts of this clone. The CDR3 DNA reads as TGCGCCAGCAGCTTGGCCGGAACAGCAGATACGCAGTATTTT. It translates to CASSLAGTADTQYF. The genes are TRBV5-1 and TRBJ2-3, with D unclear. Germline V gives CDR1 SGHRS, CDR2 YFSETQ. CDR3 length: 14 residues. V lost 0 bases and J lost 4, with 9 bases in between.

This clone was seen only a few times. V and J are TRBV2 and TRBJ2-7; no firm D call. V shed 2 bases and J shed 0 bases, with 8 bases lying between them. Germline CDR1 and CDR2: SNHLY and FYNNEI. The CDR3 sequence is 14 residues long. For the CDR3, the DNA is TGTGCCAGCAGTGAAACCGTTAGCTCCTACGAGCAGTACGTC. It encodes CASSETVSSYEQYV.